This T cell receptor (beta chain) was identified during a study of shared clonotypes between healthy human individuals. Across the study: Sampling drew on donors who were two women and a few men aged 18 to 49.

Sequencing was performed with immunoSEQ multiplex PCR; in TCRdb, only in-frame clones are kept and a portion is missing. The profile shows 850,000 to 1,100,000 clones, roughly 80% of them singletons. Points on this clone: Its antigen is as yet unknown.

Memory CD4+ cells were the fraction left after CD45RA+ naive selection. Overall study findings and caveats: Only blood was sampled, and tissue TCR repertoires likely differ from blood ones. Clonotypes which were not shared had lower generation probabilities than clonotypes that all four donors shared.

V was clipped by 3 bases and J by 7 bases, with 15 bases between them. From germline, CDR1 is SGHTA and CDR2 FQGNSA. The CDR3 extends over 15 amino acids. Material: memory CD4+ T cells from PBMCs. This sample's subset: CD45RA-negative fraction. The V call is TRBV7-2, the J call TRBJ2-2; a possible D gene is TRBD2 (6 bases). This sequence originates from a man aged 18 to 35 in good health. Some clones in this sample may be carry-over from other donors' samples. As DNA, the CDR3 is TGTGCCAGCAGCTTGTCACCGGGAGCCCTCGGGGAGCTGTTTTTT. Translating it yields CASSLSPGALGELFF.